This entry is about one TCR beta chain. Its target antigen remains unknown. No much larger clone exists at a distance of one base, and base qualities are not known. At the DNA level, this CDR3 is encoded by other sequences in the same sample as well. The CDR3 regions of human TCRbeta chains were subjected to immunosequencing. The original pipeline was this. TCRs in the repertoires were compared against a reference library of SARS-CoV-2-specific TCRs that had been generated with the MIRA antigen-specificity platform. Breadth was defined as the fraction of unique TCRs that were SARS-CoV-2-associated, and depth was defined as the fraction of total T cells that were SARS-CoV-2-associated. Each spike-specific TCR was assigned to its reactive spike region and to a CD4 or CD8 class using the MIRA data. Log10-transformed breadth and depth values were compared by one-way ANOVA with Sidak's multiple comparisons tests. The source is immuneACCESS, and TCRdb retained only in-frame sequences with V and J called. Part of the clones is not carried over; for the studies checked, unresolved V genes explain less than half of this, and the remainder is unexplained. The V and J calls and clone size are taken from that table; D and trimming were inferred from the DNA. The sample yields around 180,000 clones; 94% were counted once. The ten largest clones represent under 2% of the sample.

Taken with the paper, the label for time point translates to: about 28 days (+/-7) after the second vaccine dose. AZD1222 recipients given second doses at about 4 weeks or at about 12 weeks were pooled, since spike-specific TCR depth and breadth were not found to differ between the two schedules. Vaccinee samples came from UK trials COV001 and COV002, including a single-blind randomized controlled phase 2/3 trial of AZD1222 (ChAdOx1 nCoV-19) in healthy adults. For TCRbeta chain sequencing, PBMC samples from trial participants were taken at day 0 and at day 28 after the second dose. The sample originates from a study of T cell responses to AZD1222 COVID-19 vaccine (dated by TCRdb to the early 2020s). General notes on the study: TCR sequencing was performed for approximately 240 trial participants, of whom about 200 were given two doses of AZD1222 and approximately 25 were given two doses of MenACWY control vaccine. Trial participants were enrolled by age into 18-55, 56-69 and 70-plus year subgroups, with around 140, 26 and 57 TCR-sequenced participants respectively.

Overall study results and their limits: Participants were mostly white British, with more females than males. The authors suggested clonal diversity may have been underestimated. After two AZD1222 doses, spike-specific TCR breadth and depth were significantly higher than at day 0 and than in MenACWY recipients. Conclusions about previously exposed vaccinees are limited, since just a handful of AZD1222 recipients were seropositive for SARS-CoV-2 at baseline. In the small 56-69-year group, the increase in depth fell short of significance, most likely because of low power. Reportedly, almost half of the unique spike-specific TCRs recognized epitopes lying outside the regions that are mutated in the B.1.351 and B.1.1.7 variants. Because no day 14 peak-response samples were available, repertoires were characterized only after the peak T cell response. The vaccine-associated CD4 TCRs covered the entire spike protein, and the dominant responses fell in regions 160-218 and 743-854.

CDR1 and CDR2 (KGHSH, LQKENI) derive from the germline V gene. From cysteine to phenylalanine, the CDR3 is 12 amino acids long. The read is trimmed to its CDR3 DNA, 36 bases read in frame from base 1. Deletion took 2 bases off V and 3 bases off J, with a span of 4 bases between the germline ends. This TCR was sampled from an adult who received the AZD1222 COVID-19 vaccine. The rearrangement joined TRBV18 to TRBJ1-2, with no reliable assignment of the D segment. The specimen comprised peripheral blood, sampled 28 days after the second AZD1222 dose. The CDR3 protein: CASSPGDYGYTF. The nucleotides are TGTGCCAGCTCACCAGGGGACTATGGCTACACCTTC.